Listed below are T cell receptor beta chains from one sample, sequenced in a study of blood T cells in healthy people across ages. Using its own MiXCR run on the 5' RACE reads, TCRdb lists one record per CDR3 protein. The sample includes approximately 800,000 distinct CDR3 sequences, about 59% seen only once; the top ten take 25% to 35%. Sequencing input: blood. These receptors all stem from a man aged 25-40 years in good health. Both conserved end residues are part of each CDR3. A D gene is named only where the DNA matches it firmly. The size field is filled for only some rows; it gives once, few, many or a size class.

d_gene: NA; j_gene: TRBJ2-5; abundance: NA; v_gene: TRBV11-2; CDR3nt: TGTGCCAGCAGCTTAGGAGAACACCTAGGGGAGACCCAGTACTTC; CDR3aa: CASSLGEHLGETQYF
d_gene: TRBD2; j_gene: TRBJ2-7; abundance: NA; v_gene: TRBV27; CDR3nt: TGTGTATCAGGGGATAGCGGGGCCCCCTCCTACGAGCAGTACTTC; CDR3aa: CVSGDSGAPSYEQYF
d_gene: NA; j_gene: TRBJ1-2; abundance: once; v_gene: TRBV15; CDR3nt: TGTGCCACCAGCAGAGCCGGGGCCTATAGGTTCTATGGCTACACCTTC; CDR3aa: CATSRAGAYRFYGYTF
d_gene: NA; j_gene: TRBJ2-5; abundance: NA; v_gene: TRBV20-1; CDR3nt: TGCAGTGCGGAGGGCGCTGGAGCCCAAGAGACCCAGTACTTC; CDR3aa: CSAEGAGAQETQYF
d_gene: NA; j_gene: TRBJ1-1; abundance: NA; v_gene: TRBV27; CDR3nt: TGTGCCAGCAGTTTAAAGGGGAGGATGACTGAAGCTTTCTTT; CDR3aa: CASSLKGRMTEAFF
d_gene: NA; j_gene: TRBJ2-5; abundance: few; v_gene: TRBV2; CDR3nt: TGTGCCAGCAGTGACGGCAGCCGGTACCAAGAGACCCAGTACTTC; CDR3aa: CASSDGSRYQETQYF
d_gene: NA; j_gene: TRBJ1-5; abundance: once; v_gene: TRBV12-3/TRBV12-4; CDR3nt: TGTGCCAGCAGTAAGAGGGAGAGCAATCAGCCCCAGCATTTT; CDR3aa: CASSKRESNQPQHF
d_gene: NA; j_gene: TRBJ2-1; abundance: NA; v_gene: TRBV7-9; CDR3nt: TGTGCCAGCAGCGAGGGCTATGAGAATGAGCGGTACTTC; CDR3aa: CASSEGYENERYF
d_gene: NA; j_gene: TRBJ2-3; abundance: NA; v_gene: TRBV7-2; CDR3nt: TGTGCCAGCAGACTCCGAGCGCGACTTAGCACAGATACGCAGTATTTT; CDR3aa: CASRLRARLSTDTQYF
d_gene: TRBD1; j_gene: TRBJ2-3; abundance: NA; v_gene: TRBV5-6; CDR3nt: TGTGCCAGCAGTCGGGACAGGGGGAACACAGATACGCAGTATTTT; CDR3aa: CASSRDRGNTDTQYF
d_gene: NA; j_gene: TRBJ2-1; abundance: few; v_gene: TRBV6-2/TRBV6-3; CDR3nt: TGTGCCAGCAGTCCAGGGATCTCCTACAATGAGCAGTTCTTC; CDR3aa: CASSPGISYNEQFF
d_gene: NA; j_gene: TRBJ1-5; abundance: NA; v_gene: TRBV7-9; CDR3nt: TGTGCCAGCAGTCTCGGGGACGGACTGAATAGCAATCAGCCCCAGCATTTT; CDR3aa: CASSLGDGLNSNQPQHF
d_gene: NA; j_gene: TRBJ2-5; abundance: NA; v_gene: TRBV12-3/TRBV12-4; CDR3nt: TGTGCCAACAGTTTAGGAGTAGGCTTGACGATGTGGGAGCAGTACTTC; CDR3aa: CANSLGVGLTMWEQYF
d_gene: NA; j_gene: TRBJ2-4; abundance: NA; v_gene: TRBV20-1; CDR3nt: TGCAGTGCCATCCTGGCAAGTTCGCCCAAAAACATTCAGTACTTC; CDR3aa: CSAILASSPKNIQYF
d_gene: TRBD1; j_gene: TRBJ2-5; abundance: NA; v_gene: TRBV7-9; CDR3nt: TGTGCCAGCAGCTTAAGGATCACAGGGGGCATCGAGACCCAGTACTTC; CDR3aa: CASSLRITGGIETQYF
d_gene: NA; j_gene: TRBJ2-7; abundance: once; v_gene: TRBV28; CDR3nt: TGTGCCCTCGGGAATCGGGGGATTCGGGGGTACGAGCAGTACTTC; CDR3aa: CALGNRGIRGYEQYF
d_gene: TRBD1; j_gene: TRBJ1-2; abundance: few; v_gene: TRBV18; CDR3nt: TGTGCCAGCTCACCGGGACAGGGGGATGGCTACACCTTC; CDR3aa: CASSPGQGDGYTF
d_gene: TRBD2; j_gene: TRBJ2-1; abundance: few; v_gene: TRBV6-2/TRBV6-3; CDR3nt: TGTGCCAGCAGTCGCGGACGTAGCGGGCCAACCCGCAATGAGCAGTTCTTC; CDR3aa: CASSRGRSGPTRNEQFF